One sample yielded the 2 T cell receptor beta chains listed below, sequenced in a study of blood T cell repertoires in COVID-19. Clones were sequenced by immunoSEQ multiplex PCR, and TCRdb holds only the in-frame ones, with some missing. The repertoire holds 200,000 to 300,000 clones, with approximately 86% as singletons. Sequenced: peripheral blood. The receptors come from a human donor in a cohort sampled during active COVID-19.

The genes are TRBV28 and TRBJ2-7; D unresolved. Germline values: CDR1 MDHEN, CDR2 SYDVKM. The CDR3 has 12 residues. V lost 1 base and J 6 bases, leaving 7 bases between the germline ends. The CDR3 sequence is CASSLLSGEQYF. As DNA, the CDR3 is TGTGCCAGCAGTTTATTATCAGGCGAGCAGTACTTC.

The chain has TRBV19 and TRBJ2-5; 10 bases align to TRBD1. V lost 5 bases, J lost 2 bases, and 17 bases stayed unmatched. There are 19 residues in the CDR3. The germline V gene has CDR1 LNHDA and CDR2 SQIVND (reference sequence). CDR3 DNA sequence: TGTGCCAGTAGTTCACTCCGACAGGGGGCGAGAGGTCGGCAAGAGACCCAGTACTTC. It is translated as CASSSLRQGARGRQETQYF.